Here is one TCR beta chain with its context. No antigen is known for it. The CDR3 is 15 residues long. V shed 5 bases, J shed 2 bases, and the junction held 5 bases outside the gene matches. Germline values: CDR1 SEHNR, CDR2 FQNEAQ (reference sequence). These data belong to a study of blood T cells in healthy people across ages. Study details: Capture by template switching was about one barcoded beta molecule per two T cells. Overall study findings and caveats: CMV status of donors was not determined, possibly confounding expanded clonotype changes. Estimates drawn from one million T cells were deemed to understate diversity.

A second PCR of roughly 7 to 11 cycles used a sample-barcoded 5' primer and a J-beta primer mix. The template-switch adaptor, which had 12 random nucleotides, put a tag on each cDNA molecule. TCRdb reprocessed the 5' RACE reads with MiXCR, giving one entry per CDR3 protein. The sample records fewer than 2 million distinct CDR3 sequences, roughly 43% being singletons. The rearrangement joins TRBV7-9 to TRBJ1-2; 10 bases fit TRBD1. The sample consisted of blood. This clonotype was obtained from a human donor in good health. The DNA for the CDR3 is TGTGCCAGCAGCAGTGGGACAGGGGAGAACTATGGCTACACCTTC. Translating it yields CASSSGTGENYGYTF.